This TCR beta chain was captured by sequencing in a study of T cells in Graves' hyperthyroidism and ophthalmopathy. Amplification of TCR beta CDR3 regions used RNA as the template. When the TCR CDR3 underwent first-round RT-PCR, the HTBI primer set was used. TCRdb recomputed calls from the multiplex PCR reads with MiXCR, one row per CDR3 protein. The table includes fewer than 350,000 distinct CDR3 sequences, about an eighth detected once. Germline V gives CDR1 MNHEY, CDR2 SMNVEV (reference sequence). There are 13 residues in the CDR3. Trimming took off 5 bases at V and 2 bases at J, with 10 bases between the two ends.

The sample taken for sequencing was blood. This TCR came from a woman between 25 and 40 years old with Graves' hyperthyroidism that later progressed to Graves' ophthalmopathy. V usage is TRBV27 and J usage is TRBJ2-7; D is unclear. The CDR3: CASSLRPPYEQYF. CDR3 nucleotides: TGTGCCAGCAGTCTCCGACCTCCCTACGAGCAGTACTTC.